The 10 T cell receptor beta chains listed next were all sequenced from one sample in a study of blood T cell repertoires in COVID-19. Produced via immunoSEQ multiplex PCR; TCRdb's table is partial and in-frame only. The repertoire consists of some 290,000 clones, with 86% occurring once and the leading ten covering about an eighth. Sequencing used peripheral blood. These receptors were taken from a woman in her 30s with COVID-19, enrolled during active disease.

This chain joins TRBV14 and TRBJ2-5; 8 bases match TRBD2. The germline V gene encodes CDR1 SGHDN and CDR2 FVKESK. V lost 4 bases to trimming and J lost 4 bases; unmatched junction nucleotides: 8. CDR3 size: 15 residues. The DNA for the CDR3 is TGTGCCAGCAGCCTCCAACGGGGGGGTGGAGAGACCCAGTACTTC. This encodes CASSLQRGGGETQYF. Full variable domain (missing parts from reference TRBV14 and TRBJ2-5): EAGVTQFPSHSVIEKGQTVTLRCDPISGHDNLYWYRRVMGKEIKFLLHFVKESKQDESGMPNNRFLAERTGGTYSTLKVQPAELEDSGVYFCASSLQRGGGETQYFGPGTRLLVL.

The rearrangement uses TRBV30 and TRBJ1-5; 7 nucleotides align to TRBD1. V lost 3 bases and J lost 6; bases outside the gene matches: 8. Germline CDR1 is GTSNPN and CDR2 is SVGIG (reference sequence). This CDR3 comprises 14 residues. As DNA, the CDR3 is TGTGCCTGGAGGCCACAGGGGTCGGTTCAGCCCCAGCATTTT. Its protein product is CAWRPQGSVQPQHF. Based on the CDR3 plus reference TRBV30 and TRBJ1-5, the full variable domain is SQTIHQWPATLVQPVGSPLSLECTVEGTSNPNLYWYRQAAGRGLQLLFYSVGIGQISSEVPQNLSASRPQDRQFILSSKKLLLSDSGFYLCAWRPQGSVQPQHFGDGTRLSIL.

V usage is TRBV3-1 (or the pseudogene TRBV3-2) and J usage is TRBJ2-7; 8 bases fit TRBD2. V lost 3 bases and J lost 0; bases outside the gene matches: 7. Germline V lookup: CDR1 LGHDT, CDR2 YNNKEL (reference sequence). The CDR3 consists of 16 residues. Here the CDR3 DNA reads TGTGCCAGCAGCCACGGTAGCGGGGTTAGCTCCTACGAGCAGTACTTC. This gives the protein CASSHGSGVSSYEQYF.

The chain couples TRBV19 to TRBJ2-3; D is undetermined. Trimming took 5 bases from V and 5 from J, leaving 11 bases between them. The V gene's germline CDR1 is LNHDA and CDR2 SQIVND (reference sequence). The CDR3 is made up of 13 amino acids. The CDR3 protein is CASSSRSRDTQYF. DNA of the CDR3: TGTGCCAGTAGTTCCAGGTCCAGAGATACGCAGTATTTT.

The chain is built from TRBV15 and TRBJ1-4; D uncertain. V shed 1 base and J shed 8 bases, with 14 bases lying between them. CDR1 is LNHNV, CDR2 YYDKDF, per germline (reference sequence). The CDR3 spans 15 residues. CDR3 protein: CATSRVGSPGEKLFF. CDR3 sequence (DNA): TGTGCCACCAGCAGAGTGGGCAGCCCCGGCGAAAAACTGTTTTTT.

This chain links TRBV3-1 (or the pseudogene TRBV3-2) with TRBJ2-3; D gene unclear. The CDR3 consists of 13 residues. Per germline, CDR1 LGHDT and CDR2 YNNKEL (reference sequence). The V end lost 1 base, the J end lost 5 bases, and 7 bases lay between the germline ends. The CDR3 spells CASSQGAGDTQYF. The CDR3 DNA reads TGTGCCAGCAGCCAAGGTGCCGGAGATACGCAGTATTTT.

There are a few counts of this clone. The V and J genes are TRBV5-4 and TRBJ1-4; no firm D call. The germline gives CDR1 SGHNT, CDR2 YYREEE (reference sequence). The CDR3 contains 14 residues. Deletions cut 3 bases from V and 3 bases from J, with 9 bases between. CDR3 residues: CASSSGGSNEKLFF. The CDR3 DNA reads as TGTGCCAGCAGCTCGGGAGGGTCTAATGAAAAACTGTTTTTT.

The rearrangement links TRBV19 to TRBJ1-2; a weak D match, TRBD1 (5 bases). The CDR3 loop spans 18 amino acids. Trimming shortened V by 3 bases and J by 8 bases, and 28 bases separated the two germline ends. Looked up from germline, CDR1 is LNHDA and CDR2 is SQIVND (reference sequence). This CDR3 is CASSISALSGGQGGGYTF. The CDR3 region has the DNA TGTGCCAGTAGTATTTCTGCGTTGAGTGGCGGCCAGGGCGGAGGCTACACCTTC.

The V call is TRBV4-1, the J call TRBJ2-7; tentative D call: TRBD1 (6 bases). Between the trimmed V and J ends, which lost 6 bases and 3 bases, there was a span of 15 bases. The length of the CDR3 is 14 residues. Germline V CDR1 and CDR2: MGHRA, YSYEKL. The CDR3 region has the DNA TGCGCCAGCAGTCTCCGGGACACAATCTACGAGCAGTACTTC. Its protein product is CASSLRDTIYEQYF.

The V and J genes are TRBV28 and TRBJ1-3; maybe TRBD1 (5 bases). With 6 bases removed from V and 0 bases from J, the gap between germline ends came to 9 bases. The CDR3 sequence is 14 residues long. Germline assignment: CDR1 MDHEN and CDR2 SYDVKM. CDR3 protein: CASSRDFSGNTIYF. CDR3 bases: TGTGCCAGCAGCCGGGACTTCTCTGGAAACACCATATATTTT.